The sample holds a few counts of the clone carrying this T cell receptor (beta chain). The antigen is unknown. This CDR3 has 15 residues. Germline lookup yields CDR1 SGHTA and CDR2 FQGNSA. The germline V and J ends were trimmed by 2 bases and 5 bases, with 15 bases remaining between them. The source of the sample is a study of T cell responses to AZD1222 COVID-19 vaccine. Study conclusions and caveats: The donor group comprised mostly white British people and more females; the analysis possibly underestimated clonal diversity. CD4 TCRs linked to vaccination spanned spike, dominating at 160-218 and 743-854. Compared with day 0, the breadth and depth of the Spike-specific TCR repertoire rose significantly after two doses of AZD1222. Within unmutated variant regions lay the reported targets of nearly half of spike-specific TCRs.

This table comes from immunoSEQ multiplex PCR, and its TCRdb copy is limited to in-frame clones, with some not included. Of 130,000 to 150,000 clones in the sample, around 86% are singletons; the top ten hold 4.1%. The receptor was isolated from an adult in good health. The rearrangement links TRBV7-2 to TRBJ1-1; D gene ambiguous. Source: peripheral blood, taken on day 0 of MenACWY control vaccination. CDR3 DNA: TGTGCCAGCAGCTTAATCTCAGGACTAGGGACTGAAGCTTTCTTT. The encoded protein is CASSLISGLGTEAFF.